This TCR beta chain was profiled in a study of cytomegalovirus exposure and HLA in healthy donors. About the research overall: Genotyping showed around four fifths of 350 to 400 donors falling in the Caucasian-associated ancestry cluster. General study results and limits: Common viral pathogens seemed, in a later analysis, to connect with several of the most significant clusters. In an earlier analysis, productive rearrangement rates for most beta V segments clustered near 87% or 30%.

Primers included in the PCR were 60 Vbeta and 13 Jbeta primers. In the authors' methods: As a later analysis found, there were 70 million to 90 million unique TCR beta chains, of which roughly 11 million were shared. The method was immunoSEQ multiplex PCR; TCRdb's version includes in-frame clones alone and lacks a portion of them. V and J calls and clone size come straight from that table; D and trimming were deduced from the DNA. This sample has 150,000 to 200,000 clones, with roughly 84% found just once. Germline V lookup: CDR1 SSHAT, CDR2 FNYEAQ (reference sequence). This CDR3 comprises 15 residues. V lost 4 bases and J lost 4, with 13 bases in between. About this clone itself: Antigen specificity is unknown.

Sequencing was done on a sample of PBMCs. The sequence was obtained from a male donor in good health and CMV-seronegative. The chain recombines TRBV7-7 with TRBJ2-2; the D is unclear. The DNA of the CDR3 is TGTGCCAGCAGCTCCGGGTTCCGAGGCACCGGGGAGCTGTTTTTT. Amino acid sequence: CASSSGFRGTGELFF.